One sample yielded the 21 T cell receptor delta chains listed below, sequenced in a study of gamma-delta T cells after stem cell transplantation. TCRdb reprocessed the RT-PCR reads through CATT. The sample includes under 8,500 delta-chain clones, about 23% of them seen just once. The sequenced sample was gamma-delta T cells. The receptors shown here come from a human donor. It is not recorded whose cells these are; they may come from a transplant donor.

By its share, this clone is medium-sized. The V call is TRDV2, the J call TRDJ1, with 12 bases aligning to TRDD3. Germline CDR1 is GEAIGNYY and CDR2 is EKD. The junction had 17 bases not matched to a gene; V was cut back by 5 bases and J by 8 bases. The CDR3 sequence is 17 residues long. The DNA of the CDR3 is TGTGCCTGTGTCGCACTTCCAATACTGGGGGATACAAAAAAACTCATCTTT. It is translated as CACVALPILGDTKKLIF.

Regarding this clone: Since a much larger clone is just one base distant, this may be a read error. CDR3 coding DNA: TGTGCTCTTGGGGAAAGGGATTTTCCCCCGTCGGGGGATTTGTACACCGATACACTCATCTTT. Translating gives CALGERDFPPSGDLYTDTLIF. The V and J genes are TRDV1 and TRDJ1; 7 nucleotides line up with TRDD3. This CDR3 contains 21 residues. From germline, CDR1 is TSWWSYY and CDR2 QGS.

The CDR3 nucleotides read TGTGCCTGTGACTCCGTACTGGCGCAAAAACCTACCGATAAACTCATCTTT. Translation gives CACDSVLAQKPTDKLIF. The chain carries TRDV2 and TRDJ1; a possible D gene is TRDD3 (5 bases). Germline loops: CDR1 GEAIGNYY, CDR2 EKD. V lost 3 bases and J lost 2, with 21 bases in between. This CDR3 is built from 17 residues.

This clone was counted only a few times. The V call is TRDV2, the J call TRDJ1; TRDD3 aligns across 13 bases. V trimming: 3 bases; J trimming: 3 bases; junction bases outside the gene matches: 3. The CDR3 length is 15 residues. Germline assignment: CDR1 GEAIGNYY and CDR2 EKD. The CDR3 loop is CACDLLGDTADKLIF. In DNA form, the CDR3 reads TGTGCCTGTGACCTACTGGGGGATACGGCCGATAAACTCATCTTT.

This clone has a handful of counts. This chain links TRDV2 with TRDJ1; 10 bases map to TRDD3. The CDR3 loop spans 20 amino acids. Germline V lookup: CDR1 GEAIGNYY, CDR2 EKD. Losses at the gene ends were 4 bases for V and 1 base for J; bases not matched to a gene: 20. CDR3 region: CACENISSPYWGIITDKLIF. In DNA, the CDR3 is TGTGCCTGTGAAAACATATCATCCCCATACTGGGGGATTATCACCGATAAACTCATCTTT.

By sample fraction, this clone is medium-sized. The rearrangement uses TRDV2 and TRDJ3, with TRDD3 matching over 12 bases. Germline trimming cut 1 base from V and 0 bases from J; bases unmatched to any gene: 9. The CDR3 extends over 21 amino acids. Germline assignment: CDR1 GEAIGNYY and CDR2 EKD. The DNA for the CDR3 is TGTGCCTGTGACACTCTACTGGGGGATACCCACCTCTCCTGGGACACCCGACAGATGTTTTTC. Its protein is CACDTLLGDTHLSWDTRQMFF.

The V and J genes are TRDV2 and TRDJ1; 7 bases match TRDD3. Germline V gives CDR1 GEAIGNYY, CDR2 EKD. With 1 base clipped from V and 1 base from J, the junction kept 20 bases outside the gene matches. The CDR3 is made up of 20 amino acids. As DNA, the CDR3 is TGTGCCTGTGACACGCTAGGGGGATCAGTCCCCGTAGGTGTCACCGATAAACTCATCTTT. This gives the protein CACDTLGGSVPVGVTDKLIF.

The CDR3 nucleotides are TGTGCCTGTGACAGCCCCTGGGGGTTGGGGGATAAACTCATCTTT. This gives the protein CACDSPWGLGDKLIF. V and J are TRDV2 and TRDJ1; 7 bases are a match to TRDD3. The CDR3 runs to 15 residues. Looked up from germline, CDR1 is GEAIGNYY and CDR2 is EKD. Trimming removed 2 bases from V and 5 bases from J; junction bases left unmatched: 10.

This clone is medium-sized (0.01 to 0.1%) by share. This sample includes further DNA sequences coding for the same CDR3. For the CDR3, the DNA is TGTGCCTGTGACACCTTACTGGGTGGGGATAAACTCATCTTT. This codes for CACDTLLGGDKLIF. The V gene is TRDV2, the J gene TRDJ1, with D perhaps matching TRDD3 (6 bases). Germline V gene lookup returns CDR1 GEAIGNYY and CDR2 EKD. V lost 0 bases to trimming and J lost 5 bases, with 12 bases between them. The CDR3 consists of 14 residues.

This clone turned up a few times. The chain recombines TRDV2 with TRDJ1; a possible D gene is TRDD3 (6 bases). The CDR3 runs 14 residues. The germline V gene has CDR1 GEAIGNYY and CDR2 EKD. Trimming left V 1 base short and J 5 bases short, with 13 bases between. CDR3 in amino acids: CACDTWDRRDKLIF. CDR3 sequence (DNA): TGTGCCTGTGACACGTGGGATAGGCGGGATAAACTCATCTTT.

With regard to this clone: Being one base from a much bigger clone, this may be a read error. The chain uses TRDV2 and TRDJ3, with 10 bases identical to TRDD3. CDR3 length: 21 residues. Per the germline V gene, CDR1 is GEAIGNYY and CDR2 is EKD. With V trimmed by 3 bases and J by 0 bases, 13 bases remained unmatched. The CDR3 DNA follows: TGTGCCTGTGACGCTATGGTGGGGGATACCTCCAGCTCCTGGGACACCCGACAGATGTTTTTC. Amino acids: CACDAMVGDTSSSWDTRQMFF.

This clone was found a few times. The V and J genes are TRDV2 and TRDJ3, with D uncertain. Germline CDR1 is GEAIGNYY and CDR2 is EKD. The CDR3 runs to 20 residues. The germline V and J ends were trimmed by 1 base and 0 bases, with 18 bases remaining between them. The DNA of the CDR3 is TGTGCCTGTGACACGACTCTAGGGTTGCCCTACTCCTGGGACACCCGACAGATGTTTTTC. Translated, it gives CACDTTLGLPYSWDTRQMFF.

V usage is TRDV1 and J usage is TRDJ1; the match to TRDD3 covers 7 bases. CDR1 TSWWSYY and CDR2 QGS come from the germline V gene. The trim removed 0 bases at V and 0 bases at J, leaving 19 bases unmatched. CDR3 size: 21 residues. CDR3 bases: TGTGCTCTTGGGGAACTAGAAACGTACCACTGGGGTATCAGGTACACCGATAAACTCATCTTT. Protein sequence: CALGELETYHWGIRYTDKLIF.

Relative to its sample, this clone is medium-sized. The chain employs TRDV2 and TRDJ1; D may be TRDD3 (6 bases). Germline lookup yields CDR1 GEAIGNYY and CDR2 EKD. There are 20 residues in the CDR3. The V gene lost 0 bases and the J gene lost 7 bases, with 32 bases spanning the gap. CDR3 amino acids: CACDTVGVSGPDTRGGKLIF. The CDR3 nucleotides are TGTGCCTGTGACACCGTTGGAGTCAGTGGACCCGATACGCGGGGGGGTAAACTCATCTTT.

Relative to its sample, this clone is medium-sized (0.01 to 0.1%). J is TRDJ1 and V is TRDV2; 7 nucleotides line up with TRDD2. V trimming: 2 bases; J trimming: 0 bases; junction bases outside the gene matches: 14. The germline CDR1 and CDR2 sequences are GEAIGNYY and EKD. The CDR3 contains 18 residues. CDR3 nucleotides: TGTGCCTGTGACAAAATTCCTACGCTGTACGCGTACACCGATAAACTCATCTTT. Translated: CACDKIPTLYAYTDKLIF.

This clone occurred a few times. A read error is the likely source, as a far larger clone sits one nucleotide away. Distinct nucleotide sequences in the sample also encode this CDR3. This sequence joins TRDV2 and TRDJ2, with 7 nucleotides matching TRDD3. V shed 4 bases, J shed 5 bases, and the junction held 9 bases outside the gene matches. The CDR3 is made up of 15 amino acids. Germline CDR1 GEAIGNYY, CDR2 EKD. The CDR3 DNA reads as TGTGCCTGTGATACCGTCGGGATACACACAGCACAACTCTTCTTT. Its translation is CACDTVGIHTAQLFF.

Of note for this clone: A far larger clone is one nucleotide away, so this likely arose from a read error. In the same sample, other DNA sequences code for this CDR3. The V gene is TRDV2, the J gene TRDJ1; 7 nucleotides align to TRDD3. Germline lookup yields CDR1 GEAIGNYY and CDR2 EKD. V gave up 1 base and J gave up 0 bases; unmatched junction bases: 7. The CDR3 loop spans 16 amino acids. The CDR3 bases are TGTGCCTGTGACACGCTGGGGGTCCATTACACCGATAAACTCATCTTT. Protein product: CACDTLGVHYTDKLIF.

Here the CDR3 reads CACDALTVYWGNTDKLIF. The CDR3 DNA follows: TGTGCCTGTGACGCCCTCACAGTTTACTGGGGGAACACCGATAAACTCATCTTT. The chain combines TRDV2 with TRDJ1; 9 bases agree with TRDD3. Germline V gene data show CDR1 as GEAIGNYY and CDR2 as EKD. V shed 3 bases and J 0 bases; nucleotides not matched to a gene: 13. CDR3 size: 18 residues.

In its sample, this clone is medium-sized. The chain combines TRDV2 with TRDJ1; TRDD3 aligns across 7 bases. V shed 0 bases, J shed 0 bases, and the junction held 9 bases outside the gene matches. This CDR3 comprises 17 residues. The germline gives CDR1 GEAIGNYY, CDR2 EKD. CDR3 sequence reads: CACDTWGTPGYTDKLIF. In DNA form, the CDR3 reads TGTGCCTGTGACACCTGGGGGACCCCAGGGTACACCGATAAACTCATCTTT.

This clone showed up just a few times. The chain recombines TRDV1 with TRDJ1; the match to TRDD3 covers 9 bases. The CDR3 spans 24 residues. Germline values: CDR1 TSWWSYY, CDR2 QGS. After removal of 2 bases from V and 2 bases from J, the junction contained 30 bases not matched to a gene. As DNA, the CDR3 is TGTGCTCTTGGGGAAGCTCTCCTGTTCTTCCCCACTGGGGGACTTAGAGATTTAACCGATAAACTCATCTTT. Protein: CALGEALLFFPTGGLRDLTDKLIF.

This clone is termed medium-sized. This chain links TRDV2 with TRDJ1; 8 positions match TRDD3. V dropped 3 bases and J dropped 0; count of bases not matched to a gene: 14. The CDR3 is 18 residues long. CDR1 and CDR2 (germline): GEAIGNYY, EKD. The CDR3 region has the DNA TGTGCCTGTGACCCCGTGAGGGGGGATAATCGGTACACCGATAAACTCATCTTT. Protein: CACDPVRGDNRYTDKLIF.